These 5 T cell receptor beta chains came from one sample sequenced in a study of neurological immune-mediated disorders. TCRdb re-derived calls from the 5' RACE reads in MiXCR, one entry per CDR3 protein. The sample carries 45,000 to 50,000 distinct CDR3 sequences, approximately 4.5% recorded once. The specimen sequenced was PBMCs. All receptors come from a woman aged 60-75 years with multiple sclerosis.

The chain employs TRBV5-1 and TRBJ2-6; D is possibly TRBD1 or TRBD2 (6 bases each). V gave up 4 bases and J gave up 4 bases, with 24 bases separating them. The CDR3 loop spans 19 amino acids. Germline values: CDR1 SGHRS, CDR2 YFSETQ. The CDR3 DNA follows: TGCGCCAGCAGCGTGGACCCGACAGGAGGGATGATAGGGGCCAACGTCCTGACTTTC. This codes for CASSVDPTGGMIGANVLTF.

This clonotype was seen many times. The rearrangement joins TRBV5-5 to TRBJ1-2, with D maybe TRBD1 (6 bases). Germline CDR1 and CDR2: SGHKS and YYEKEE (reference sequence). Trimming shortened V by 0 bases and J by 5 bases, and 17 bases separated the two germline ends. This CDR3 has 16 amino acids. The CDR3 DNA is TGTGCCAGCAGCTTGGTGGGGGCAGCAGAACCTTATGGCTACACCTTC. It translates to CASSLVGAAEPYGYTF.

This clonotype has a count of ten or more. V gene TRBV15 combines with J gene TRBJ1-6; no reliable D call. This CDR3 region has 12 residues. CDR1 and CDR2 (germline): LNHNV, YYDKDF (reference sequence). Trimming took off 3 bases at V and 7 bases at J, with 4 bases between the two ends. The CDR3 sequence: CATSSRNSPLHF. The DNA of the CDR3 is TGTGCCACCAGCAGCCGAAATTCACCCCTCCACTTT.

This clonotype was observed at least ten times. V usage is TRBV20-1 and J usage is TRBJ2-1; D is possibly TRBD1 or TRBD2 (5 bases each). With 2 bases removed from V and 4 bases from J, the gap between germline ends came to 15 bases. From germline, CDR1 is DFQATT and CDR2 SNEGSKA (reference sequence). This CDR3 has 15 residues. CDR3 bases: TGCAGTGCTAGACCCCCGGGACCTCCGTACAATGAGCAGTTCTTC. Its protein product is CSARPPGPPYNEQFF.

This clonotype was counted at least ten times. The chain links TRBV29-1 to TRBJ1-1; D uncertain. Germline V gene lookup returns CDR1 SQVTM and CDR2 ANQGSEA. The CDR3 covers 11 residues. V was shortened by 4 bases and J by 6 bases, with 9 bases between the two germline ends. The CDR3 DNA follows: TGCAGCGTTGGCGGGGTTTCTGAAGCTTTCTTT. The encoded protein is CSVGGVSEAFF.